This T cell receptor (beta chain) originates from a study of shared clonotypes between healthy human individuals (TCRdb year 2020). Study-level background: Two women and a few men aged 18 to 49 years were included in the cohort. Per donor, three plates each were used for CD4 naive and CD4 memory, two for CD8 naive, and one for CD8 memory. To estimate repertoire size and how much clonotype sharing occurs between individuals, the study deeply sequenced the blood TCR repertoires of five or six healthy adults. To increase sequencing depth and limit assay-specific biases, TCR repertoire library preparation and sequencing were carried out by different laboratories using diverse techniques. Per donor, leukapheresis produced somewhere between about 0.94 and 10 billion PBMCs. Points the paper makes about the study in general: The genetic and exposure-history diversity represented was limited by the small number of donors. Pairwise subsampling led to the expectation that sequencing depth would affect the degree of clonotype sharing among donors. Around 5.4% of naive CD4, approximately 3.7% of naive CD8, about 2.1% of memory CD4, and more than 0.35% of memory CD8 clonotypes were shared across a few donors. Higher generation probabilities were observed for clonotypes shared by all four sorted-subset donors than for non-shared clonotypes. Even with the large sequencing depth, rarefaction of the sorted-subset datasets indicated that sequencing was incomplete. Only blood was sampled, and tissue TCR repertoires likely differ from those in blood. Larger estimated clonotype richness was generally found for naive subsets than for memory subsets.

CDR1 and CDR2, per the germline V gene (reference sequence), are SSHAT and FNYEAQ. The CDR3 starts with the cysteine, ends with the phenylalanine, and has 15 residues. Only the CDR3 part of the read is kept: 45 bases, read in frame from the first base. The donors were healthy, HIV-negative adults who had no recently reported acute infections or vaccinations. Every donor was a Caucasian adult residing in Nashville, Tennessee, USA. CD4+ T cells were enriched through magnetic negative selection, after which naive cells were positively selected on CD45RA and the remaining negative fraction served as the memory subset. Blood was obtained by leukapheresis, after which PBMCs were separated by Ficoll-Histopaque density gradient centrifugation and cryopreserved in liquid nitrogen vapor phase. Analytical flow cytometry was used to check the purity and quantity of each magnetically sorted T cell population. Each sorted fraction had its genomic DNA isolated and then quantified by UV absorbance on a Nanodrop 2000c.

TCR CDR3 regions were amplified from genomic DNA by multiplex PCR using the deep immunoSEQ assay. For each cell subset, the extracted genomic DNA was distributed evenly across all wells of several immunoSEQ 96-well plates, and each plate served as one replicate. Each replicate PCR for sorted subsets received roughly 0.2 ug genomic DNA, equal to about 30,000 T cell genomes. The purified libraries were quantified using a Qubit 3.0 fluorometer, sized with a Bioanalyzer 2100, and then quantified again using the KAPA Library Quantification kit. Each immunoSEQ 96-well plate was sequenced on its own single-read 150-cycle Illumina NextSeq 550 flow cell. Processing in the source paper ran as follows. Because the immunoSEQ output held only junctional sequences and lacked quality scores, the filtering could not match the filtering applied to full-length reads. To assign V/J genes and CDR3, sequences were annotated using PyIR, a Python wrapper for IgBLAST v1.9, with IMGT germline references. Reads with weak V/J assignments (E-value above 1e-6), missing CDR3, stop codons, out-of-frame junctions, or ambiguous translated residues were removed. A V3J clonotype was defined by an identical inferred V gene, J gene, and CDR3 amino acid sequence. The percentage overlap between two repertoires was calculated by dividing the number of shared unique clonotypes by the size of the smaller repertoire. Three approaches were used to assess repertoire richness: RTK rarefaction, the Chao1 estimator, and Recon v2.1 estimates of unobserved clonotypes. For all TCRbeta clonotypes obtained by the gDNA method from several donors, generation probabilities were computed with OLGA. In its TCRdb copy, this immuneACCESS table keeps in-frame sequences only and misses some clones. Where compared with another copy, unresolved V genes explain less than half of these, and the others have no known cause. D and trimming were read from the DNA, whereas the V and J calls and clone size are those reported in that table. This sample comprises some 2.1 million clones, roughly 96% of them detected only once. 0.1% to 0.15% of the sample is held by the ten biggest clonotypes.

Note on this clone: What this receptor recognizes is not known. An end of the junction differs from the germline gene, which may be a read error.

What was sequenced was naive CD4+ T cells sorted from blood. Interpreted using the paper, the cell subset or site label stands for: CD45RA+ positively selected. The chain links TRBV7-7 with TRBJ2-2, and TRBD1 matches 12 of the central bases. The TCR comes from a man between 18 and 35 years old in good health. The DNA reads TGTGCTAGCAGCGTTGGGACAGGGGGCTCCGGGGAGCTGTTTTTT. It translates as CASSVGTGGSGELFF.